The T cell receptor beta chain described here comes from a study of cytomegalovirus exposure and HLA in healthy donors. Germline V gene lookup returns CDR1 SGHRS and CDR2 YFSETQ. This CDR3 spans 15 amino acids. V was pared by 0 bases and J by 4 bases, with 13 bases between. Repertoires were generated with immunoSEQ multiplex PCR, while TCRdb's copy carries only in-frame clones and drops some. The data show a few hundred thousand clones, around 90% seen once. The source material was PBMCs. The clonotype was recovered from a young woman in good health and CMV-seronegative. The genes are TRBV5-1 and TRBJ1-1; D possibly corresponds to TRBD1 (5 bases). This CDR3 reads CASSLEWGGSTEAFF. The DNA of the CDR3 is TGCGCCAGCAGCTTGGAATGGGGGGGAAGCACTGAAGCTTTCTTT.